The source of this TCR beta chain is a study of T cells expressing NK-cell markers. Study at large: With respect to HCMV, seven of the eight sequenced donors were seropositive, and one was seronegative.

Note on this clonotype: Its antigen is not identified.

This CDR3 spans 14 amino acids. Germline CDR1 ENHRY, CDR2 SYGVKD. Reprocessing the 5' RACE reads, TCRdb reports a single entry for every CDR3 protein and omits DNA. In total, the table holds a few hundred thousand distinct CDR3 sequences. Findings of the study overall: Certain NKG2C+ T cell clones were expanded, and their HCMV specificity remained unclear.

Sequenced input: blood T cells: a sorted CD56 or NKG2C T cell subset, CD4+ or CD8+ T cells, or bulk PBMC T cells (not recorded which). This rearrangement joins TRBV10-3 to TRBJ1-5; TCRdb gives TRBD1 as the D gene, but with no DNA this cannot be confirmed. This receptor was identified in a man aged 18 to 70 in good health. CDR3 sequence reads: CAIKAQGSGQPQHF.